The 19 T cell receptor beta chains in this list originate from one sample, sequenced in a study of T cell responses to AZD1222 COVID-19 vaccine. Repertoires were generated with immunoSEQ multiplex PCR, while TCRdb's copy carries only in-frame clones and drops some. In the table there are approximately 120,000 clones, approximately 87% of which are singletons. Material: peripheral blood, obtained on day 0 of AZD1222 vaccination. The receptors stem from an adult in good health.

CDR3 bases: TGTGCCAGCAGCGTAACCAACACTGAAGCTTTCTTT. Protein sequence: CASSVTNTEAFF. The rearrangement joins TRBV7-9 to TRBJ1-1, with unresolved D. CDR1 and CDR2 from the germline V gene are SEHNR and FQNEAQ (reference sequence). The V end was cut by 5 bases, the J end by 2 bases, with 6 bases between. The CDR3 covers 12 residues.

The chain employs TRBV13 and TRBJ2-7; 11 nucleotides align to TRBD2. Per germline, CDR1 PRHDT and CDR2 FYEKMQ (reference sequence). The CDR3 consists of 14 residues. J lost 7 bases, V lost 5 bases, and 7 bases had no gene match. In nucleotides, the CDR3 is TGTGCCAGCAGCCAATGGACTAGCGGGCAAGAGCAGTACTTC. Protein product: CASSQWTSGQEQYF.

This clone was picked up a small number of times. The J gene is TRBJ2-2, the V gene TRBV6-5, with 8 bases that match TRBD2. The V and J ends lost 7 bases and 7 bases, in that order; junction bases with no gene match: 8. Germline V lookup: CDR1 MNHEY, CDR2 SVGAGI. The CDR3 length is 14 residues. The CDR3 DNA follows: TGTGCCAGCAAATCCGGGAGGGCCTTCGGGGAGCTGTTTTTT. This encodes CASKSGRAFGELFF.

The rearrangement uses TRBV2 and TRBJ1-5; D remains ambiguous. Trimming removed 2 bases from V and 2 bases from J, with 10 bases in between. The CDR3 is 15 amino acids. Germline V lookup: CDR1 SNHLY, CDR2 FYNNEI. CDR3 region: CASSESLEGNQPQHF. The CDR3 DNA reads TGTGCCAGCAGTGAATCGCTGGAGGGCAATCAGCCCCAGCATTTT.

CDR3 nucleotides: TGTGCCAGCCGCTGGGACAGGCTGAACTATGGCTACACCTTC. Protein product: CASRWDRLNYGYTF. The chain couples TRBV7-3 to TRBJ1-2; 8 nucleotides align to TRBD1. This CDR3 is 14 amino acids long. Trimming removed 8 bases from V and 2 bases from J; junction bases left unmatched: 7. In germline, CDR1 is SGHTA, CDR2 FQGTGA.

The chain carries TRBV29-1 and TRBJ2-5, with D possibly matching TRBD1 (5 bases). The CDR3 is made up of 12 amino acids. The germline V gene encodes CDR1 SQVTM and CDR2 ANQGSEA. V was trimmed by 3 bases and J by 5 bases, leaving 10 bases between them. The CDR3 here is CSVDAGYETQYF. In DNA form, the CDR3 reads TGCAGCGTTGACGCAGGGTATGAGACCCAGTACTTC.

V is TRBV3-1 (or the pseudogene TRBV3-2) and J is TRBJ1-4; 9 bases line up with TRBD1. Germline values: CDR1 LGHDT, CDR2 YNNKEL (reference sequence). The CDR3 runs to 14 residues. Trimming removed 5 bases from V and 7 bases from J; junction bases left unmatched: 5. The CDR3 is CASSLQGAREKLFF. As DNA, the CDR3 is TGTGCCAGCAGCTTACAGGGGGCACGTGAAAAACTGTTTTTT.

Ten or more counts support this clone. The chain links TRBV19 to TRBJ2-1; 7 nucleotides match TRBD2. The CDR3 sequence is 13 residues long. The junction had 7 bases not matched to a gene; V was cut back by 5 bases and J by 9 bases. Germline CDR1 reads LNHDA; CDR2 reads SQIVND (reference sequence). The CDR3 loop reads CASSPAGGGEQFF. CDR3 nucleotide sequence: TGTGCCAGTAGTCCCGCCGGCGGGGGTGAGCAGTTCTTC.

The genes are TRBV7-2 and TRBJ1-1; D unresolved. The germline V gene encodes CDR1 SGHTA and CDR2 FQGNSA. Trimming removed 2 bases at V and 0 bases at J, with 7 bases between. This CDR3 has 14 residues. This chain's CDR3 is CASSLKSLNTEAFF. Written as DNA, the CDR3 is TGTGCCAGCAGCTTAAAGAGTTTGAACACTGAAGCTTTCTTT.

CDR3 amino acids: CASSLAERANSGANVLTF. The CDR3 bases are TGTGCCAGCAGCTTGGCCGAACGGGCGAACTCTGGGGCCAACGTCCTGACTTTC. The gene calls are TRBV5-4 and TRBJ2-6; D remains ambiguous. Germline lookup yields CDR1 SGHNT and CDR2 YYREEE (reference sequence). The CDR3 runs 18 residues. The V end was cut by 0 bases, the J end by 0 bases, with 13 bases between.

The chain combines TRBV2 with TRBJ2-1; 12 bases line up with TRBD2. This CDR3 spans 14 amino acids. Germline V gene lookup returns CDR1 SNHLY and CDR2 FYNNEI. Trimming at V came to 3 bases and at J to 9 bases, leaving 3 bases not matched to a gene. The CDR3 sequence is CASSETSGSGEQFF. CDR3 DNA sequence: TGTGCCAGCAGTGAGACTAGCGGGAGCGGTGAGCAGTTCTTC.

The CDR3 coding sequence is TGTGCCAGCAGCCCCTTAGGTTGGAAGCGGGCCTACGAGCAGTACTTC. Amino acid sequence: CASSPLGWKRAYEQYF. The V gene is TRBV6-2 or TRBV6-3, the J gene TRBJ2-7; D is perhaps TRBD2 (6 bases). The V gene lost 6 bases and the J gene lost 2 bases, with 20 bases spanning the gap. Germline CDR1 and CDR2: MNHEY and SVGEGT. The CDR3 is 16 amino acids.

V gene TRBV9 combines with J gene TRBJ2-2, with D uncertain. V gave up 0 bases and J gave up 1 base, with 4 bases separating them. The CDR3 runs to 14 residues. Per germline, CDR1 SGDLS and CDR2 YYNGEE. CDR3 residues: CASSVAVNTGELFF. The CDR3 DNA reads as TGTGCCAGCAGCGTAGCGGTGAACACCGGGGAGCTGTTTTTT.

The table lists this clone with a count of one. The chain links TRBV29-1 to TRBJ2-7, with D perhaps being TRBD1 or TRBD2 (7 bases each). Trimming pared 5 bases from V and 2 bases from J, leaving 16 bases between. This CDR3 has 14 amino acids. CDR1 SQVTM and CDR2 ANQGSEA come from the germline V gene. The CDR3 DNA is TGCAGCGTTTCCCAGGGGGGGATCGCCTACGAGCAGTACTTC. Translated, it gives CSVSQGGIAYEQYF.

This clone was detected only once. The chain uses TRBV11-3 and TRBJ2-7; 8 positions match TRBD1. The CDR3 length is 14 residues. Germline-derived CDR1 and CDR2 are SGHNT and YENEEA. The junction had 9 bases not matched to a gene; V was cut back by 5 bases and J by 6 bases. In nucleotides, the CDR3 is TGTGCCAGCAGCCTGATTCAGGGGGCGGGCGAGCAGTACTTC. This translates into CASSLIQGAGEQYF.

The gene calls are TRBV29-1 and TRBJ2-2; D remains ambiguous. V was pared by 5 bases and J by 4 bases, with 8 bases between. CDR1 SQVTM and CDR2 ANQGSEA come from the germline V gene. This CDR3 comprises 12 residues. Here the CDR3 reads CSVFGVTGELFF. The CDR3 bases are TGCAGCGTTTTTGGGGTCACCGGGGAGCTGTTTTTT.

This clone was seen only once. V usage is TRBV18 and J usage is TRBJ2-7; D gene uncertain. This CDR3 contains 12 residues. Germline values: CDR1 KGHSH, CDR2 LQKENI. V was trimmed by 8 bases and J by 6 bases, leaving 14 bases between them. In DNA, the CDR3 is TGTGCCAGCCAGACCGGCACGTCCGAGCAGTACTTC. Its protein is CASQTGTSEQYF.

This clone appeared once. V usage is TRBV6-5 and J usage is TRBJ2-1, with D tentatively TRBD2 (6 bases). Germline CDR1 and CDR2: MNHEY and SVGAGI. V was trimmed by 6 bases and J by 9 bases, leaving 15 bases between them. There are 13 residues in the CDR3. The CDR3 coding sequence is TGTGCCAGCAGCGCCCGTAACGGGGGTGAGCAGTTCTTC. Amino acids: CASSARNGGEQFF.

The count of this clone is one. The gene calls are TRBV6-2 or TRBV6-3 and TRBJ1-5; D might be TRBD1 (6 bases). CDR1 and CDR2 from the germline V gene are MNHEY and SVGEGT. V was trimmed by 2 bases and J by 6 bases, leaving 11 bases between them. CDR3 length: 14 residues. CDR3 DNA: TGTGCCAGCAGTTACCCTTTACAGGGTCAGCCCCAGCATTTT. It encodes CASSYPLQGQPQHF.